The 9 T cell receptor beta chains listed next were all sequenced from one sample in a study of blood T cell repertoires in COVID-19. The protocol was immunoSEQ multiplex PCR, while the TCRdb copy is restricted to in-frame clones and leaves out a portion. The table shows approximately 400,000 clones, with 80% to 90% occurring only once. Sequenced: PBMCs or T cells enriched from blood (not recorded which). The receptors shown here come from a young man who had recovered from COVID-19.

The sample holds a few counts of this clone. V and J are TRBV19 and TRBJ1-2; D might be TRBD1 (6 bases). Trimming stripped 4 bases from V and 3 bases from J, with 15 bases between. The CDR3 is made up of 15 amino acids. CDR1 LNHDA and CDR2 SQIVND come from the germline V gene (reference sequence). The CDR3 nucleotides are TGTGCCAGTAGTAGACAGGCCCGCGGGCACTATGGCTACACCTTC. It codes for CASSRQARGHYGYTF.

This clone was observed once. The chain has TRBV6-5 and TRBJ1-2; D gene uncertain. Trimming took 0 bases from V and 4 from J, leaving 9 bases between them. Germline V gives CDR1 MNHEY, CDR2 SVGAGI. CDR3 length: 14 residues. CDR3 sequence (DNA): TGTGCCAGCAGTTACTCATCAGGAACCTATGGCTACACCTTC. Translated, it gives CASSYSSGTYGYTF.

CDR3 DNA sequence: TGTGCCAGCAGCCCGAGACAGGGGGCGATCGGAAACACCATATATTTT. This encodes CASSPRQGAIGNTIYF. The J gene is TRBJ1-3, the V gene TRBV3-1 (or the pseudogene TRBV3-2), with 10 bases that match TRBD1. There are 16 residues in the CDR3. From germline, CDR1 is LGHDT and CDR2 YNNKEL (reference sequence). Losses at the gene ends were 4 bases for V and 4 bases for J; bases not matched to a gene: 7.

The chain has TRBV9 and TRBJ2-5, with TRBD1 as a possible D gene (5 bases). Germline V gene lookup returns CDR1 SGDLS and CDR2 YYNGEE. Trimming took off 4 bases at V and 1 base at J, with 17 bases between the two ends. The CDR3 is made up of 16 amino acids. The CDR3 DNA reads TGTGCCAGCAGCAAAGGGGCTATCGATATCCAAGAGACCCAGTACTTC. Encoded protein: CASSKGAIDIQETQYF. Using reference TRBV9 and TRBJ2-5 for the parts outside the CDR3, the full variable domain is DSGVTQTPKHLITATGQRVTLRCSPRSGDLSVYWYQQSLDQGLQFLIQYYNGEERAKGNILERFSAQQFPDLHSELNLSSLELGDSALYFCASSKGAIDIQETQYFGPGTRLLVL.

The rearrangement joins TRBV6-5 to TRBJ1-1; no definite D call. Trimming left V 7 bases short and J 5 bases short, with 11 bases between. The CDR3 consists of 12 residues. Per germline, CDR1 MNHEY and CDR2 SVGAGI. The CDR3 sequence: CASTREVTEAFF. CDR3 in DNA: TGTGCCAGCACACGGGAGGTGACTGAAGCTTTCTTT.

This clone showed up just once. The CDR3 reads CASSENRALYEQYF. DNA of the CDR3: TGTGCCAGCAGTGAGAACAGGGCCCTCTACGAGCAGTACTTC. This chain joins TRBV6-1 and TRBJ2-7; TRBD1 is a possible D gene (6 bases). The V and J ends lost 3 bases and 3 bases respectively, with 12 bases between them. CDR1 and CDR2 (germline): MNHNS, SASEGT. The CDR3 covers 14 residues.

This chain connects TRBV13 to TRBJ1-3, with a possible D match to TRBD1 (6 bases). Germline-derived CDR1 and CDR2 are PRHDT and FYEKMQ (reference sequence). The CDR3 totals 16 residues. Trimming took 5 bases from V and 1 from J, leaving 15 bases between them. CDR3 loop: CASSLAGGASGNTIYF. CDR3 nucleotides: TGTGCCAGCAGCCTCGCCGGGGGGGCTTCTGGAAACACCATATATTTT.

The rearrangement links TRBV7-9 to TRBJ1-2; D remains ambiguous. Germline V CDR1 and CDR2: SEHNR, FQNEAQ (reference sequence). This CDR3 region has 14 residues. Deletions cut 2 bases from V and 3 bases from J, with 10 bases between. CDR3 loop: CASSLLRQHYGYTF. The CDR3 coding sequence is TGTGCCAGCAGCTTATTGCGGCAGCACTATGGCTACACCTTC.

The DNA for the CDR3 is TGCGCCAGCAGCACCGGACAGGGGAACACTGAAGCTTTCTTT. Translated, it gives CASSTGQGNTEAFF. This sequence joins TRBV5-1 and TRBJ1-1, with 8 positions matching TRBD1. J was trimmed by 1 base and V by 4 bases; bases with no gene match: 3. The CDR3 contains 14 residues. Germline V gene lookup returns CDR1 SGHRS and CDR2 YFSETQ.